This TCR beta chain came from a study of beta chain features in type 1 diabetes. As for this clone: Antigen: not known.

The CDR3 sequence is 13 residues long. Germline-derived CDR1 and CDR2 are SGHRS and YFSETQ. V was pared by 0 bases and J by 10 bases, with 13 bases between. The authors reverse transcribed all of the isolated RNA, so sequencing captured expressed TCRB transcripts. Sequenced by immunoSEQ multiplex PCR; TCRdb stores in-frame clones only, minus some. The repertoire holds fewer than 300,000 clones, with approximately 11% as singletons. Notes on the study in general: TCRB CDR3 length was moderately but significantly reduced in all four CD4+ subsets of Type 1 diabetes patients. Patients with type 1 diabetes showed fewer VDJ junction insertions and more deletions.

Source material: naive CD4+ T cells from blood. This chain uses TRBV5-1 with TRBJ2-5; D possibly corresponds to TRBD2 (5 bases). This TCR came from a man aged 25-45 years with type 1 diabetes. The CDR3 spells CASSLGQTSGQYF. The CDR3 coding sequence is TGCGCCAGCAGCTTGGGACAAACCAGCGGCCAGTACTTC.